This TCR beta chain is from a study of shared clonotypes between healthy human individuals. Study in general: Each donor's CD8 memory used one plate, CD8 naive two, each CD4 subset three.

The method was immunoSEQ multiplex PCR; TCRdb's version includes in-frame clones alone and lacks a portion of them. The sample consists of roughly 1 million clones, 70% to 80% of them appearing once. The CDR3 spans 13 residues. Deletions cut 3 bases from V and 3 bases from J, with 8 bases between. The germline gives CDR1 KGHSH, CDR2 LQKENI. Healthy HIV-negative adults with no recent acute infections or vaccinations were recruited as donors. On this clone: In the same sample, other DNA sequences code for this CDR3.

Sequencing was carried out using memory CD4+ T cells sorted from blood. Subset defined: CD45RA-negative fraction. The receptor comes from a man younger than 30 in good health. The chain has TRBV18 and TRBJ1-1; D uncertain. CDR3 bases: TGTGCCAGCTCACCGTCCATGGACACTGAAGCTTTCTTT. Residues: CASSPSMDTEAFF.